This T cell receptor beta chain came from a study of blood T cell repertoires in COVID-19. Study-level information: Spain, Italy and the United States supplied samples that represented acute and convalescent COVID-19. T cells, B-cell-depleted T cells, or PBMCs provided the cDNA or gDNA that served as material.

Assay used: immunoSEQ multiplex PCR; TCRdb lists only in-frame clones, some missing. This table holds around 300,000 clones, around 90% found once. Each recovered donor of Cohort 3 presented with two negative PCRs, clearance, or symptom resolution. The clonotype was recovered from a woman in her forties or fifties who had recovered from COVID-19. The sample was PBMCs or T cells enriched from blood (not recorded which).

CDR3 sequence reads: CASSSGTGAPGELFF. CDR3 coding DNA: TGTGCCAGCAGTTCGGGGACAGGGGCACCCGGGGAGCTGTTTTTT. V and J are TRBV28 and TRBJ2-2, with 10 bases identical to TRBD1. The germline gives CDR1 MDHEN, CDR2 SYDVKM. V lost 4 bases to trimming and J lost 6 bases; unmatched junction nucleotides: 5. The CDR3 extends over 15 amino acids.